This T cell receptor (beta chain) was documented in a study of immune characterization of retroperitoneal liposarcoma. V gave up 6 bases and J gave up 8 bases; unmatched junction bases: 11. The CDR3 covers 16 residues. CDR1 and CDR2 from the germline V gene are MNHEY and SVGAGI. TCRdb reprocessed the PCR reads via MiXCR and lists one record per CDR3 protein. The profile covers 10,000 to 12,000 distinct CDR3 sequences, with 25% to 30% appearing a single time and roughly 9% taken by the ten largest. Sequencing was performed on tumor tissue. This rearrangement joins TRBV6-5 to TRBJ2-4, with 12 nucleotides matching TRBD1. The origin of this receptor is a male donor with retroperitoneal liposarcoma. The CDR3 loop is CASSRRGQGAPDIQYF. CDR3 nucleotides: TGTGCCAGCAGCCGTCGGGGACAGGGGGCGCCGGACATTCAGTACTTC.